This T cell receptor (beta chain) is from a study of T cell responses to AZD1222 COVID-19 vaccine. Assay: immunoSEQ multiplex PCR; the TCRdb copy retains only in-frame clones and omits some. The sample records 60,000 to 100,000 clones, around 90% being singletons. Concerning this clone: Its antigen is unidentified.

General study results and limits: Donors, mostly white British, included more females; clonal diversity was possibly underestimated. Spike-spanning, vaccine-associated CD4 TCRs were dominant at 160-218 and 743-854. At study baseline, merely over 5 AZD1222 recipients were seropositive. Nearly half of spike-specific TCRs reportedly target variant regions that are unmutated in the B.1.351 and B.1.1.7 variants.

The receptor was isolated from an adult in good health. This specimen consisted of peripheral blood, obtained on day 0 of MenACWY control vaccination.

This CDR3 is CASRGIGNEQFF. In DNA form, the CDR3 reads TGCGCCAGCAGGGGAATTGGGAATGAGCAGTTCTTC. The gene calls are TRBV10-1 and TRBJ2-1; D is uncertain. Looked up from germline, CDR1 is WNHNN and CDR2 is SYGVQD (reference sequence). Trimming took 6 bases from V and 7 from J, leaving 10 bases between them. This CDR3 comprises 12 residues.